These 18 T cell receptor beta chains share one sample of origin, sequenced in a study of blood T cell repertoires in COVID-19. The data were produced by immunoSEQ multiplex PCR, yet TCRdb's version contains in-frame clones alone and is incomplete. The sample has some 160,000 clones, roughly 89% seen once. Sequenced material: peripheral blood. The receptors come from a woman aged 70-85 years with COVID-19, enrolled during active disease.

The chain recombines TRBV5-1 with TRBJ1-1; D might be TRBD1 (5 bases). The V end lost 4 bases, the J end lost 4 bases, and 14 bases lay between the germline ends. In germline, CDR1 is SGHRS, CDR2 YFSETQ. The CDR3 spans 14 residues. The CDR3 is CASSKGDFATEAFF. The CDR3 DNA follows: TGCGCCAGCAGCAAAGGGGATTTTGCCACTGAAGCTTTCTTT. The variable domain in full, with the rest retrieved from reference TRBV5-1 and TRBJ1-1, is KAGVTQTPRYLIKTRGQQVTLSCSPISGHRSVSWYQQTPGQGLQFLFEYFSETQRNKGNFPGRFSGRQFSNSRSEMNVSTLELGDSALYLCASSKGDFATEAFFGQGTRLTVV.

The chain uses TRBV7-8 and TRBJ2-5; TRBD2 agrees at 10 bases. CDR3 size: 20 residues. J was trimmed by 0 bases and V by 0 bases; bases with no gene match: 13. Germline V gene data show CDR1 as SGHVS and CDR2 as FQNEAQ. The CDR3 DNA follows: TGTGCCAGCAGCTTAGCGCAGGATAGCGGGGGGCCTAACGACCAAGAGACCCAGTACTTC. It encodes CASSLAQDSGGPNDQETQYF.

The rearrangement links TRBV5-5 to TRBJ2-3, with 8 bases aligning to TRBD2. The CDR3 is 13 residues long. The ends lost 7 bases at V and 5 bases at J; junction bases unmatched: 6. Germline V lookup: CDR1 SGHKS, CDR2 YYEKEE (reference sequence). CDR3 region: CASLSGGRDTQYF. CDR3 sequence (DNA): TGTGCCAGCCTCAGCGGGGGAAGAGATACGCAGTATTTT. Full variable domain (outside the CDR3, taken from reference TRBV5-5 and TRBJ2-3): DAGVTQSPTHLIKTRGQQVTLRCSPISGHKSVSWYQQVLGQGPQFIFQYYEKEERGRGNFPDRFSARQFPNYSSELNVNALLLGDSALYLCASLSGGRDTQYFGPGTRLTVL.

V is TRBV5-4 and J is TRBJ2-4; 8 bases map to TRBD2. Germline-derived CDR1 and CDR2 are SGHNT and YYREEE (reference sequence). The CDR3 is 16 residues long. V shed 7 bases and J 6 bases; nucleotides not matched to a gene: 15. CDR3 sequence reads: CASGAPGGGIGNIQYF. For the CDR3, the DNA is TGTGCCAGCGGCGCCCCGGGGGGGGGAATTGGAAACATTCAGTACTTC.

The rearrangement uses TRBV28 and TRBJ1-6; a possible D gene is TRBD1 (6 bases). The CDR3 has 12 residues. CDR1 is MDHEN, CDR2 SYDVKM, per germline. The ends were cut back, 6 bases at V and 8 bases at J, with 8 bases in the middle. This chain's CDR3 is CASSNRDSPLHF. Written as DNA, the CDR3 is TGTGCCAGCAGCAACAGGGATTCACCCCTCCACTTT.

Here the CDR3 reads CASSPRGSSGETQYF. CDR3 DNA sequence: TGTGCCAGCAGCCCCCGCGGGTCCTCCGGGGAGACCCAGTACTTC. The chain joins TRBV11-2 to TRBJ2-5; TRBD2 is a possible D gene (5 bases). CDR3 length: 15 amino acids. V was shortened by 5 bases and J by 5 bases, with 18 bases between the two germline ends. Germline CDR1 SGHAT, CDR2 FQNNGV.

This clone appeared a single time. This chain joins TRBV6-5 and TRBJ2-7, with 11 positions matching TRBD2. This CDR3 is built from 16 residues. Germline V gene data show CDR1 as MNHEY and CDR2 as SVGAGI. Unmatched junction bases numbered 6, after V lost 2 bases and J lost 3 bases. This chain's CDR3 is CASSYPATSGGYEQYF. CDR3 DNA sequence: TGTGCCAGCAGTTACCCTGCTACTAGCGGGGGCTACGAGCAGTACTTC.

J is TRBJ2-7 and V is TRBV2; TRBD2 matches at 8 bases. The CDR3 runs to 14 residues. CDR1 SNHLY and CDR2 FYNNEI come from the germline V gene. V shed 2 bases, J shed 4 bases, and the junction held 4 bases outside the gene matches. CDR3 DNA: TGTGCCAGCAGTGAAAGGGGACTAGGATACGAGCAGTACTTC. Its translation: CASSERGLGYEQYF.

The chain has TRBV6-5 and TRBJ2-2, with 10 bases matching TRBD1. Germline loops: CDR1 MNHEY, CDR2 SVGAGI. V shed 10 bases and J 3 bases; nucleotides not matched to a gene: 8. The CDR3 covers 15 residues. In DNA, the CDR3 is TGTGCCATAAACGACAGGGGGCTGGACACCGGGGAGCTGTTTTTT. Protein sequence: CAINDRGLDTGELFF.

The chain is built from TRBV29-1 and TRBJ1-1; D call uncertain. Trimming took 4 bases from V and 1 from J, leaving 10 bases between them. The CDR3 has 13 residues. CDR1 and CDR2 from the germline V gene are SQVTM and ANQGSEA. CDR3 in DNA: TGCAGCGTTGGAGCGGTCACGAACACTGAAGCTTTCTTT. The encoded protein is CSVGAVTNTEAFF.

This rearrangement joins TRBV19 to TRBJ2-3; D possibly corresponds to TRBD2 (5 bases). Germline V gives CDR1 LNHDA, CDR2 SQIVND (reference sequence). V was clipped by 3 bases and J by 4 bases, with 8 bases between them. There are 13 residues in the CDR3. CDR3: CASSMAGSDTQYF. The CDR3 nucleotides read TGTGCCAGTAGTATGGCGGGTTCAGATACGCAGTATTTT.

The V and J genes are TRBV6-6 and TRBJ1-3; maybe TRBD1 (5 bases). V dropped 5 bases and J dropped 1 base, with 12 bases sitting between them. The germline CDR1 and CDR2 sequences are MNHNY and SVGAGI (reference sequence). The CDR3 has 15 amino acids. CDR3 sequence: CASSRSGPSGNTIYF. The CDR3 DNA follows: TGTGCCAGCAGTCGATCGGGGCCATCTGGAAACACCATATATTTT.

Only one count was recorded for this clone. The chain carries TRBV3-1 (or the pseudogene TRBV3-2) and TRBJ1-3, with TRBD1 identical over 8 bases. Germline CDR1 is LGHDT and CDR2 is YNNKEL (reference sequence). After removal of 5 bases from V and 0 bases from J, the junction contained 6 bases not matched to a gene. The CDR3 is 16 amino acids. CDR3 residues: CASSFPGGFSGNTIYF. The DNA of the CDR3 is TGTGCCAGCAGCTTCCCAGGGGGCTTCTCTGGAAACACCATATATTTT.

The chain joins TRBV7-9 to TRBJ1-1; D remains unclear. Germline CDR1 SEHNR, CDR2 FQNEAQ (reference sequence). The ends were cut back, 3 bases at V and 7 bases at J, with 12 bases in the middle. The CDR3 has 13 amino acids. The CDR3 here is CASSFLGSYEAFF. CDR3 in DNA: TGTGCCAGCAGCTTTTTGGGTAGCTATGAAGCTTTCTTT.

This chain connects TRBV2 to TRBJ2-5, with D perhaps matching TRBD2 (5 bases). Trimming left V 3 bases short and J 2 bases short, with 7 bases between. This CDR3 has 13 residues. Germline V gene sequence: CDR1 SNHLY, CDR2 FYNNEI. DNA of the CDR3: TGTGCCAGCAGTGATCCGGGACAAGAGACCCAGTACTTC. It translates to CASSDPGQETQYF.

This clone was seen a single time. The chain carries TRBV5-1 and TRBJ2-3; TRBD2 aligns across 10 bases. V lost 0 bases, J lost 4 bases, and 5 bases stayed unmatched. This CDR3 region has 16 residues. Germline loops: CDR1 SGHRS, CDR2 YFSETQ. CDR3: CASSLDPSGGPDTQYF. CDR3 DNA: TGCGCCAGCAGCTTGGACCCTAGCGGGGGTCCAGATACGCAGTATTTT.

The rearrangement joins TRBV27 to TRBJ2-3; 8 nucleotides agree with TRBD2. V dropped 2 bases and J dropped 0; count of bases not matched to a gene: 10. CDR3 size: 18 residues. Germline V CDR1 and CDR2: MNHEY, SMNVEV (reference sequence). The DNA for the CDR3 is TGTGCCAGCAGTTTAGCGGGGGGCCTTTCTCACAGCACAGATACGCAGTATTTT. Residues: CASSLAGGLSHSTDTQYF.

The chain combines TRBV12-3 or TRBV12-4 with TRBJ2-3; no reliable D call. Trimming cost V 3 bases and J 5 bases, with 9 bases left between them. The CDR3 is 13 amino acids. The CDR3 loop reads CASSLMAVDTQYF. The CDR3 region has the DNA TGTGCCAGCAGTTTGATGGCGGTAGATACGCAGTATTTT.